This entry describes one T cell receptor beta chain. V lost 4 bases to trimming and J lost 7 bases, with 17 bases between them. This CDR3 has 14 amino acids. The germline gives CDR1 SGHKS, CDR2 YYEKEE (reference sequence). The data derive from a study of T-cell reconstitution after alpha-beta-depleted transplantation in children. As it was prepared, the TCRbeta library received unique molecular identifiers. TCRdb itself ran the PCR reads through MiXCR, one entry per CDR3 protein. Of about 360,000 distinct CDR3 sequences listed, 10% to 15% are singletons. The TCR comes from a human donor who donated a stem cell graft to a child with Fanconi anemia. The starting material was PBMCs, obtained from the stem cell graft. The chain links TRBV5-5 to TRBJ1-2; possible D gene TRBD1, 5 bases. DNA for the CDR3: TGTGCCAGCAGCCTCCAGGGCGGAGCGGGTGGCTACACCTTC. Translated: CASSLQGGAGGYTF.